A single sample gave rise to the 32 T cell receptor beta chains below, sequenced in a study of CD8 T cells in Susac syndrome. It was with random hexamers that about 0.45 to 1 ug RNA was reverse transcribed. Each CDR3 protein gets one entry after TCRdb re-called the immunoSEQ multiplex PCR reads with MiXCR. This sample has 150,000 to 200,000 distinct CDR3 sequences, with just over 90% found just once. Sequences were obtained from CD4+ T cells from PBMCs. The receptors derive from a human donor in good health.

The chain is built from TRBV5-6 and TRBJ2-6; D possibly corresponds to TRBD2 (6 bases). This CDR3 has 14 amino acids. Trimming left V 5 bases short and J 1 base short, with 7 bases between. Germline V gene data show CDR1 as SGHDT and CDR2 as YYEEEE. The CDR3 region has the DNA TGTGCCAGCAGGACTAGTTCTGGGGCCAACGTCCTGACTTTC. Protein product: CASRTSSGANVLTF.

The V and J genes are TRBV6-6 and TRBJ1-1, with D unclear. The CDR3 has 11 residues. The germline V gene encodes CDR1 MNHNY and CDR2 SVGAGI (reference sequence). Trimming shortened V by 5 bases and J by 6 bases, and 7 bases separated the two germline ends. The CDR3 protein is CASSRRSEAFF. The CDR3 DNA reads as TGTGCCAGCAGTAGACGATCTGAAGCTTTCTTT.

The chain links TRBV20-1 to TRBJ2-7; D remains unclear. Looked up from germline, CDR1 is DFQATT and CDR2 is SNEGSKA (reference sequence). The ends were cut back, 0 bases at V and 3 bases at J, with 9 bases in the middle. The CDR3 length is 13 residues. The CDR3 is CSARDGQNYEQYF. In DNA, the CDR3 is TGCAGTGCTAGAGATGGGCAGAACTACGAGCAGTACTTC.

V and J are TRBV5-1 and TRBJ2-3, with TRBD1 identical over 7 bases. CDR1 SGHRS and CDR2 YFSETQ come from the germline V gene. The trim removed 4 bases at V and 6 bases at J, leaving 8 bases unmatched. The CDR3 length is 14 residues. CDR3 bases: TGCGCCAGCAGCCGGGACAGCGGTTCGGATACGCAGTATTTT. Protein: CASSRDSGSDTQYF.

The chain links TRBV29-1 to TRBJ2-3, with 8 bases lining up with TRBD2. The V segment lost 7 bases and the J segment 0 bases; nucleotides outside the gene matches: 9. Germline V CDR1 and CDR2: SQVTM, ANQGSEA. The CDR3 length is 15 residues. CDR3 bases: TGCAGCGCATCGCCCCCTAGCGGGAGCACAGATACGCAGTATTTT. Residues: CSASPPSGSTDTQYF.

This clonotype was seen just once. The chain carries TRBV20-1 and TRBJ2-7; the D gene is possibly TRBD1 (6 bases). The CDR3 extends over 14 amino acids. From germline, CDR1 is DFQATT and CDR2 SNEGSKA (reference sequence). Trimming shortened V by 1 base and J by 6 bases, and 16 bases separated the two germline ends. The CDR3 protein is CSARGDTQWGEQYF. CDR3 DNA: TGCAGTGCTAGAGGGGACACCCAATGGGGCGAGCAGTACTTC.

V and J are TRBV28 and TRBJ2-7, with 9 bases that match TRBD2. J gave up 2 bases and V 5 bases, and 10 bases lay outside the gene matches. CDR1 and CDR2 (germline): MDHEN, SYDVKM. This CDR3 is 16 amino acids long. The CDR3 loop reads CASSGPSGTLTYEQYF. CDR3 sequence (DNA): TGTGCCAGCAGTGGACCTAGCGGGACGCTAACCTACGAGCAGTACTTC. Using reference TRBV28 and TRBJ2-7 for the parts outside the CDR3, the full variable domain is DVKVTQSSRYLVKRTGEKVFLECVQDMDHENMFWYRQDPGLGLRLIYFSYDVKMKEKGDIPEGYSVSREKKERFSLILESASTNQTSMYLCASSGPSGTLTYEQYFGPGTRLTVT.

The V gene is TRBV5-1, the J gene TRBJ2-2; D gene unclear. Germline assignment: CDR1 SGHRS and CDR2 YFSETQ. This CDR3 region has 15 residues. V was pared by 0 bases and J by 4 bases, with 10 bases between. CDR3 DNA: TGCGCCAGCAGCTTGGCAGCGCACGCCACCGGGGAGCTGTTTTTT. Its translation is CASSLAAHATGELFF. Supplemented by reference TRBV5-1 and TRBJ2-2, the full variable domain reads KAGVTQTPRYLIKTRGQQVTLSCSPISGHRSVSWYQQTPGQGLQFLFEYFSETQRNKGNFPGRFSGRQFSNSRSEMNVSTLELGDSALYLCASSLAAHATGELFFGEGSRLTVL.

The chain joins TRBV14 to TRBJ2-1; 8 nucleotides match TRBD1. This CDR3 spans 15 amino acids. V trimming: 1 base; J trimming: 6 bases; junction bases outside the gene matches: 5. The germline V gene encodes CDR1 SGHDN and CDR2 FVKESK. CDR3 in amino acids: CASSQATTGGNEQFF. The CDR3, as DNA: TGTGCCAGCAGCCAAGCTACAACAGGGGGCAATGAGCAGTTCTTC.

This clonotype was counted a single time. This sequence joins TRBV18 and TRBJ1-3; D remains ambiguous. Trimming took 3 bases from V and 3 from J, leaving 15 bases between them. CDR1 is KGHSH, CDR2 LQKENI, per germline. This CDR3 spans 16 amino acids. The CDR3 nucleotides read TGTGCCAGCTCACCGGCACCGGGGTCCAGTGGAAACACCATATATTTT. It is translated as CASSPAPGSSGNTIYF.

The chain combines TRBV30 with TRBJ2-7, with TRBD1 identical over 9 bases. Germline values: CDR1 GTSNPN, CDR2 SVGIG (reference sequence). Losses at the gene ends were 2 bases for V and 5 bases for J; bases not matched to a gene: 7. CDR3 size: 14 residues. CDR3 amino acids: CAWSRKQGANEQYF. The CDR3 nucleotides read TGTGCCTGGAGTAGGAAACAGGGGGCGAACGAGCAGTACTTC.

The CDR3 coding sequence is TGTGCCAGCAGCTTCACCGGACAGGCAGACGAGCAGTACTTC. The encoded protein is CASSFTGQADEQYF. The V call is TRBV7-9, the J call TRBJ2-7, with 7 bases fitting TRBD1. The CDR3 covers 14 residues. J was trimmed by 5 bases and V by 3 bases; bases with no gene match: 7. Per the germline V gene, CDR1 is SEHNR and CDR2 is FQNEAQ (reference sequence).

This sequence joins TRBV12-3 or TRBV12-4 and TRBJ1-6; 8 bases align to TRBD1. The V and J ends lost 6 bases and 9 bases, in that order; junction bases with no gene match: 10. The CDR3 has 15 amino acids. In nucleotides, the CDR3 is TGTGCCAGCAGACCCCTGACGGACAGGGTTTCACCCCTCCACTTT. It encodes CASRPLTDRVSPLHF.

The CDR3 reads CAIRGQAVHTGYEKLFF. The CDR3 bases are TGTGCCATTCGGGGACAGGCCGTCCATACGGGTTATGAAAAACTGTTTTTT. This rearrangement joins TRBV2 to TRBJ1-4, with 8 bases that match TRBD1. Looked up from germline, CDR1 is SNHLY and CDR2 is FYNNEI. V lost 10 bases to trimming and J lost 6 bases; unmatched junction nucleotides: 19. The CDR3 has 17 amino acids. The full variable domain, its missing parts supplied by reference TRBV2 and TRBJ1-4, is EPEVTQTPSHQVTQMGQEVILRCVPISNHLYFYWYRQILGQKVEFLVSFYNNEISEKSEIFDDQFSVERPDGSNFTLKIRSTKLEDSAMYFCAIRGQAVHTGYEKLFFGSGTQLSVL.

The V and J genes are TRBV7-2 and TRBJ2-1; D unclear. The V gene lost 0 bases and the J gene lost 4 bases, with 4 bases spanning the gap. Germline V gene sequence: CDR1 SGHTA, CDR2 FQGNSA. This CDR3 is built from 13 residues. CDR3 bases: TGTGCCAGCAGCTTAGCAGAGTACAATGAGCAGTTCTTC. This encodes CASSLAEYNEQFF.

CDR3 sequence: CSSSFTNNEKLFF. The DNA of the CDR3 is TGCAGCTCCTCGTTTACCAATAATGAAAAACTGTTTTTT. The rearrangement links TRBV29-1 to TRBJ1-4; D not certain. Per germline, CDR1 SQVTM and CDR2 ANQGSEA. The V and J ends lost 8 bases and 4 bases respectively, with 14 bases between them. The CDR3 contains 13 residues.

This chain connects TRBV7-9 to TRBJ2-3, with TRBD1 matching 12 bases. This CDR3 is 15 amino acids long. The junction had 6 bases not matched to a gene; V was cut back by 6 bases and J by 5 bases. Germline V CDR1 and CDR2: SEHNR, FQNEAQ (reference sequence). The CDR3 is CASSPGQGAKDTQYF. CDR3 bases: TGTGCCAGCAGTCCGGGACAGGGGGCGAAAGATACGCAGTATTTT. The complete variable domain, with remaining parts taken from reference TRBV7-9 and TRBJ2-3, reads DTGVSQNPRHKITKRGQNVTFRCDPISEHNRLYWYRQTLGQGPEFLTYFQNEAQLEKSRLLSDRFSAERPKGSFSTLEIQRTEQGDSAMYLCASSPGQGAKDTQYFGPGTRLTVL.

V and J are TRBV5-4 and TRBJ2-5, with TRBD1 matching 10 bases. Germline V gene sequence: CDR1 SGHNT, CDR2 YYREEE (reference sequence). The length of the CDR3 is 17 residues. V was clipped by 2 bases and J by 0 bases; unmatched bases: 7. In nucleotides, the CDR3 is TGTGCCAGCAGCTTTGGGACAGGGGTTCTGTACCAAGAGACCCAGTACTTC. Translated, it gives CASSFGTGVLYQETQYF.

The chain is built from TRBV20-1 and TRBJ1-1; 7 nucleotides match TRBD1. Trimming removed 3 bases from V and 3 bases from J; junction bases left unmatched: 4. The CDR3 length is 13 residues. Germline CDR1 and CDR2: DFQATT and SNEGSKA (reference sequence). CDR3 sequence (DNA): TGCAGTGCTAGCTCGCAGGGGGACACTGAAGCTTTCTTT. It is translated as CSASSQGDTEAFF.

This rearrangement joins TRBV28 to TRBJ2-3; TRBD2 might be the D (5 bases). CDR1 is MDHEN, CDR2 SYDVKM, per germline. V lost 7 bases, J lost 4 bases, and 21 bases lay in between. The CDR3 runs 16 residues. The CDR3 reads CASIPTFGLRADTQYF. In nucleotides, the CDR3 is TGTGCCAGCATCCCCACCTTTGGGTTGAGGGCAGATACGCAGTATTTT.

The chain recombines TRBV3-1 with TRBJ1-1; tentative D call: TRBD1 (6 bases). The ends were cut back, 5 bases at V and 0 bases at J, with 16 bases in the middle. The CDR3 extends over 16 amino acids. Germline loops: CDR1 LGHDT, CDR2 YNNKEL (reference sequence). The CDR3 loop reads CASSRQVPFMNTEAFF. CDR3 nucleotide sequence: TGTGCCAGCAGCAGACAGGTGCCCTTCATGAACACTGAAGCTTTCTTT. The full variable domain, rest sourced from reference TRBV3-1 and TRBJ1-1, is DTAVSQTPKYLVTQMGNDKSIKCEQNLGHDTMYWYKQDSKKFLKIMFSYNNKELIINETVPNRFSPKSPDKAHLNLHINSLELGDSAVYFCASSRQVPFMNTEAFFGQGTRLTVV.

The chain recombines TRBV29-1 with TRBJ1-5; TRBD1 is a possible D gene (6 bases). Germline V gene lookup returns CDR1 SQVTM and CDR2 ANQGSEA. V lost 4 bases to trimming and J lost 5 bases, with 12 bases between them. The CDR3 spans 13 residues. The CDR3 DNA sequence: TGCAGCGTTGTCTCAGGGGAGGATCAGCCCCAGCATTTT. Its protein product is CSVVSGEDQPQHF.

In DNA, the CDR3 is TGTGCCAGCATCTCGACTAGCGGGAGGGCCAATGAGCAGTTCTTC. Translating gives CASISTSGRANEQFF. The chain carries TRBV3-1 and TRBJ2-1; 14 nucleotides align to TRBD2. This CDR3 region has 15 residues. The junction had 5 bases not matched to a gene; V was cut back by 7 bases and J by 6 bases. CDR1 is LGHDT, CDR2 YNNKEL, per germline (reference sequence).

This chain connects TRBV9 to TRBJ1-1; possibly TRBD1 for D (6 bases). Trimming shortened V by 3 bases and J by 11 bases, and 14 bases separated the two germline ends. This CDR3 comprises 12 residues. CDR1 is SGDLS and CDR2 is YYNGEE in the germline V gene. CDR3 residues: CASSEQGGGAFF. CDR3 nucleotide sequence: TGTGCCAGCAGCGAACAGGGTGGGGGGGCTTTCTTT.

This clonotype was observed a single time. The chain couples TRBV5-1 to TRBJ1-1, with TRBD1 matching over 7 bases. CDR3 size: 14 residues. V lost 2 bases, J lost 1 base, and 2 bases stayed unmatched. Per the germline V gene, CDR1 is SGHRS and CDR2 is YFSETQ. CDR3 DNA sequence: TGCGCCAGCAGCTTACAGGGGAAGAACACTGAAGCTTTCTTT. It is translated as CASSLQGKNTEAFF.

The genes are TRBV28 and TRBJ2-5; possibly TRBD2 for D (6 bases). The CDR3 has 14 residues. V dropped 10 bases and J dropped 1 base, with 16 bases sitting between them. In germline, CDR1 is MDHEN, CDR2 SYDVKM. Here the CDR3 DNA reads TGTGCCACCCATCGCAACGGGGGCCAAGAGACCCAGTACTTC. Translated, it gives CATHRNGGQETQYF.

This clonotype was seen only once. The V call is TRBV18, the J call TRBJ2-5, with 10 bases lining up with TRBD1. This CDR3 has 14 residues. Germline V lookup: CDR1 KGHSH, CDR2 LQKENI. Trimming at V came to 3 bases and at J to 4 bases, leaving 2 bases not matched to a gene. CDR3 amino acids: CASSPDRGLETQYF. The CDR3, as DNA: TGTGCCAGCTCACCGGACAGGGGGTTAGAGACCCAGTACTTC.

The rearrangement uses TRBV10-2 and TRBJ1-1; no firm D call. The length of the CDR3 is 14 residues. Germline V gene lookup returns CDR1 WSHSY and CDR2 SAAADI. Trimming removed 3 bases from V and 1 base from J, with 9 bases in between. CDR3 region: CASSDWHRNTEAFF. For the CDR3, the DNA is TGCGCCAGCAGTGATTGGCACAGGAACACTGAAGCTTTCTTT.

The J gene is TRBJ2-7, the V gene TRBV4-1, with a possible D match to TRBD1 (6 bases). V lost 0 bases and J 1 base, leaving 16 bases between the germline ends. Germline CDR1 MGHRA, CDR2 YSYEKL. This CDR3 region has 17 residues. This chain's CDR3 is CASSQDSRSGDSYEQYF. As DNA, the CDR3 is TGCGCCAGCAGCCAAGATTCGCGCTCAGGGGATTCCTACGAGCAGTACTTC.

This clonotype was observed a single time. The V gene is TRBV27, the J gene TRBJ2-5; a possible D gene is TRBD1 (6 bases). There are 14 residues in the CDR3. The germline V and J ends were trimmed by 5 bases and 2 bases, with 12 bases remaining between them. The germline V gene encodes CDR1 MNHEY and CDR2 SMNVEV (reference sequence). The CDR3 spells CASSLAGEQETQYF. CDR3 nucleotides: TGTGCCAGCAGTCTCGCAGGGGAACAAGAGACCCAGTACTTC.

The chain links TRBV4-3 to TRBJ2-3; D not certain. V lost 0 bases, J lost 5 bases, and 15 bases lay in between. CDR1 and CDR2 from the germline V gene are LGHNA and YSLEER. The CDR3 runs to 16 residues. The CDR3: CASSQDFFPRRDTQYF. Written as DNA, the CDR3 is TGCGCCAGCAGCCAAGATTTTTTTCCCCGGCGAGATACGCAGTATTTT.

The CDR3 bases are TGTGCCAGCAGTTACGCCGGGACAGGGCGCTACGAGCAGTACTTC. This translates into CASSYAGTGRYEQYF. The chain recombines TRBV6-5 with TRBJ2-7; 9 nucleotides align to TRBD1. Germline-derived CDR1 and CDR2 are MNHEY and SVGAGI. With V trimmed by 2 bases and J by 3 bases, 5 bases remained unmatched. This CDR3 has 15 amino acids.